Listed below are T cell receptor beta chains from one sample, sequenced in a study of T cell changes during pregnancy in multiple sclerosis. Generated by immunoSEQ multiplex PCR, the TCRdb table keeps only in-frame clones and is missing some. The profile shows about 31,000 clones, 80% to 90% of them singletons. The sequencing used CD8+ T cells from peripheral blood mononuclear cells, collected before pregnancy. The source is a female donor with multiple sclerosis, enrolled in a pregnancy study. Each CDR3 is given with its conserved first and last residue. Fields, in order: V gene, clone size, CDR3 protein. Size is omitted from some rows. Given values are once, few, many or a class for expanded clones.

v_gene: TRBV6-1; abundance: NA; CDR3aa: CASSLTENTEAFF
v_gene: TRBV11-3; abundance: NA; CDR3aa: CASSQGTREQYF
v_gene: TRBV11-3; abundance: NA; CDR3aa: CASSLAQDYEQYF
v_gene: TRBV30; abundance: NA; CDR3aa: CAWAPGTGPYNEQFF
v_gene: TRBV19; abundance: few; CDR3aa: CASSQRQVQETQYF
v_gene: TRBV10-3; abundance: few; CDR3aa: CAITRDRATEAFF
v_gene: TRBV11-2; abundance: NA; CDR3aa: CASSSYISTDTQYF
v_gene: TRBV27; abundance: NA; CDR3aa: CASSSGGIGETEAFF
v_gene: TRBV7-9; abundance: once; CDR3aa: CASSLRQGAGEQFF
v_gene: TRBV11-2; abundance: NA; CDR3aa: CASSSPPGKEAFF
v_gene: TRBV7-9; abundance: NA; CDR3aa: CASSLGLAGGPGDTQYF
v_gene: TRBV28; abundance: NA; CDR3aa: CASSPSTLAEGGEQFF
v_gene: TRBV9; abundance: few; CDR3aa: CASSSWTSGGVETQYF
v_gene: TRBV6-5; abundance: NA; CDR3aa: CASSKAGGKTEAFF
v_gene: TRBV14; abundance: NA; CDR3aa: CASSPTPGLAASTDTQYF
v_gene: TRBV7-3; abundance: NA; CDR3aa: CASSLDRGTEAFF
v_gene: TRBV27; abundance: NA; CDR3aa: CASSFGQGAGTGELFF
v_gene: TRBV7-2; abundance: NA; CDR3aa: CASSEPSGGGGTDTQYF
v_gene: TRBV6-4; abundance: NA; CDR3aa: CASSELAGGTGELFF
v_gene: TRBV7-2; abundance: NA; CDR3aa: CASSLPPSREQFF
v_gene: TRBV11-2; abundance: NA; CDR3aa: CASSSPFDGGAPNEQFF
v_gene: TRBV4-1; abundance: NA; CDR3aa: CASSQEGSEQFF
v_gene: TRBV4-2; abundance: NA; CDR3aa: CASVFRVGSSGNTIYF
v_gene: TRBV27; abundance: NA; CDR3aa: CASSLIASAGADEQFF
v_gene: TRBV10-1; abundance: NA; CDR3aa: CASSDWAGRDTGELFF
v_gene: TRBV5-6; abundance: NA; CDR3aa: CASSLGRMYEQYF
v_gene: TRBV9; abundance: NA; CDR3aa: CASSVGNSLFYNEQFF
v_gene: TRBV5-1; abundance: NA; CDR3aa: CASSGEGEAYEQYF
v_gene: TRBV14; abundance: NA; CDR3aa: CASSLHRDYNEKLFF
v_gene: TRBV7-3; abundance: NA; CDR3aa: CATGTSGNNEQFF
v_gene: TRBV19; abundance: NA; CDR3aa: CASSSGTEEQANEKLFF
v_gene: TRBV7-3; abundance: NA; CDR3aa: CASSSFSGTGNEQFF
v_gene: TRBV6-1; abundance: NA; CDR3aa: CASSEAFQGLRGYTF
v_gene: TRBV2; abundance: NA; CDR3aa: CASSEGDRNEKLFF
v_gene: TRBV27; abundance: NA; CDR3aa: CASSIGGSYNEQFF
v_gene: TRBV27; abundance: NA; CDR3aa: CASSYRGGQETQYF
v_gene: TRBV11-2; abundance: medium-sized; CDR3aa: CASSLLAGGSYNEQFF
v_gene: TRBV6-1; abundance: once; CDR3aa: CASTIGRDRNTEAFF
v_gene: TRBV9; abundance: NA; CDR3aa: CASSLRGPGTEAFF
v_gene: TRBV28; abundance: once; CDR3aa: CASSFSSGSVGYTF
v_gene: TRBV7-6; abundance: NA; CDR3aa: CASSPGGGVWEQYF